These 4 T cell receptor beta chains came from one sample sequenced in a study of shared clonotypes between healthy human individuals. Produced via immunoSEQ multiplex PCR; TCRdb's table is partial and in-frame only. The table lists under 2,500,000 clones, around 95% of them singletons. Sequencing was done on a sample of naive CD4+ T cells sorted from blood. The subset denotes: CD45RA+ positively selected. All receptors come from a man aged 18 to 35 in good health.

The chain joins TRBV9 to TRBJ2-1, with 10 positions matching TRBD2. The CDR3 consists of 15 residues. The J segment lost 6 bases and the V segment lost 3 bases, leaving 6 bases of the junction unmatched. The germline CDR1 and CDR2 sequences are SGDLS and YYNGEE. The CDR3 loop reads CASSASGGVVNEQFF. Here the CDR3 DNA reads TGTGCCAGCAGCGCTAGCGGGGGCGTAGTCAATGAGCAGTTCTTC.

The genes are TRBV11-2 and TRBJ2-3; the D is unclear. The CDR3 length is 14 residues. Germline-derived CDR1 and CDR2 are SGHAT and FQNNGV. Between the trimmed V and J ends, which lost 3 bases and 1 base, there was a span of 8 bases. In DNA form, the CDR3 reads TGTGCCAGCAGCTTTCGTAGGGGCACAGATACGCAGTATTTT. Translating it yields CASSFRRGTDTQYF.

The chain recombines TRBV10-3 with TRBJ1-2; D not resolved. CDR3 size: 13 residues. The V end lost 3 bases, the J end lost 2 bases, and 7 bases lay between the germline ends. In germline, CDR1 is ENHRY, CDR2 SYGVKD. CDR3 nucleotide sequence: TGTGCCATCAGTGACGAGTCCAACTATGGCTACACCTTC. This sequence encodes CAISDESNYGYTF.

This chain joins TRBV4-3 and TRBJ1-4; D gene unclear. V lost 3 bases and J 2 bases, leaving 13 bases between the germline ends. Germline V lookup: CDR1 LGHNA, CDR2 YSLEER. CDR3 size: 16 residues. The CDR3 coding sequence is TGCGCCAGCAGCCAGGCAAACGGCGGCACTAATGAAAAACTGTTTTTT. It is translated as CASSQANGGTNEKLFF.